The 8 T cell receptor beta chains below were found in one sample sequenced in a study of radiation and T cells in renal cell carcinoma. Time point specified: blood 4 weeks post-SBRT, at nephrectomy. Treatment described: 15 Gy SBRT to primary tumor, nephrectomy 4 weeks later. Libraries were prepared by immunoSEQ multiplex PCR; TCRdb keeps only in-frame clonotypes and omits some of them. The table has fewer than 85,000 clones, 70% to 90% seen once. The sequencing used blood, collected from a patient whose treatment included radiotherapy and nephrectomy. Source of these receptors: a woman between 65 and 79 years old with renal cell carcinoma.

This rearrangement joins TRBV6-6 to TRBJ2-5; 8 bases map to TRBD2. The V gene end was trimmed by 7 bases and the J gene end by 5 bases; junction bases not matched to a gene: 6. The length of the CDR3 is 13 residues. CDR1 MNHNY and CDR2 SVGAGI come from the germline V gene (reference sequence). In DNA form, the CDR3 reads TGTGCCAGCAACTTAGCGGGGCGGGAGACCCAGTACTTC. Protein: CASNLAGRETQYF.

The CDR3 nucleotides read TGTGCCAGCGTATTAGCGGGGGGGCCCGGGGAGCTGTTTTTT. It yields the protein CASVLAGGPGELFF. The rearrangement links TRBV28 to TRBJ2-2; 11 bases are shared with TRBD2. The CDR3 sequence is 14 residues long. V dropped 8 bases and J dropped 6; count of bases not matched to a gene: 5. Looked up from germline, CDR1 is MDHEN and CDR2 is SYDVKM.

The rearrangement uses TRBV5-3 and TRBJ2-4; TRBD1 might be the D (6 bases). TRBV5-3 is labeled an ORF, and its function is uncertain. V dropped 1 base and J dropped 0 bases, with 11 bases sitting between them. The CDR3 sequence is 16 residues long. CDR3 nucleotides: TGTGCCAGAAGCTTGCTCAGAGGGGGAGCCAAAAACATTCAGTACTTC. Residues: CARSLLRGGAKNIQYF.

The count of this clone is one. Written as DNA, the CDR3 is TGTGCCCACCACCACGCCGATAGCAATCAGCCCCAGCATTTT. Its protein is CAHHHADSNQPQHF. The chain links TRBV19 to TRBJ1-5; D unclear. CDR3 length equals 14 residues. Germline CDR1 and CDR2: LNHDA and SQIVND (reference sequence). The V gene lost 11 bases and the J gene lost 0 bases, with 14 bases spanning the gap.

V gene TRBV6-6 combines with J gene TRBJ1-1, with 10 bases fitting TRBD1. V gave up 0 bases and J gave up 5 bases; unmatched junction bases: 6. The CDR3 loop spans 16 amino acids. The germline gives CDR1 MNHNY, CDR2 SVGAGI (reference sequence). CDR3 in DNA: TGTGCCAGCAGTTACTCCCTTGGACAGGGGGAGACTGAAGCTTTCTTT. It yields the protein CASSYSLGQGETEAFF.

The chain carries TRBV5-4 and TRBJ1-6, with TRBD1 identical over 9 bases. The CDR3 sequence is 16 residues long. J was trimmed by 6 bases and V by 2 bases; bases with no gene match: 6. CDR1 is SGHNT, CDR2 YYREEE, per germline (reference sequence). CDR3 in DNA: TGTGCCAGCAGCTTACCCGGGACAGGGAGTAATTCACCCCTCCACTTT. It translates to CASSLPGTGSNSPLHF.

The CDR3 region is CASSEDYNEQFF. The CDR3 region has the DNA TGTGCCAGCAGTGAAGATTACAATGAGCAGTTCTTC. This chain joins TRBV6-1 and TRBJ2-1, with unresolved D. The CDR3 is 12 amino acids. The germline CDR1 and CDR2 sequences are MNHNS and SASEGT. V was shortened by 1 base and J by 4 bases, with 2 bases between the two germline ends.

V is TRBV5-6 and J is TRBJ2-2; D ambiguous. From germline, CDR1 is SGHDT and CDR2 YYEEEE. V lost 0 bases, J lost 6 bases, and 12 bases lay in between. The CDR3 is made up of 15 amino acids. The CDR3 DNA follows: TGTGCCAGCAGCTTGGTTGTCCCTAGGTCCGGGGAGCTGTTTTTT. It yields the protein CASSLVVPRSGELFF.